Listed below are T cell receptor beta chains from one sample, sequenced in a study of blood T cell repertoires in COVID-19. Some clones are missing from TCRdb's copy, which holds only in-frame ones; the method was immunoSEQ multiplex PCR. The table lists about 140,000 clones, over 80% of them singletons, with about 11% in the top ten. The sequenced sample was peripheral blood. These TCRs come from a woman of 80 years or more with acute or convalescent COVID-19. The CDR3 runs from the conserved cysteine through the conserved F or W. D genes are given only for firm matches. The listing skips clone size in some rows; elsewhere it reads once, few, many or a size class.

d_gene: TRBD1; v_gene: TRBV2; abundance: -; j_gene: TRBJ1-5; CDR3aa: CASRTGVSRPQHF; CDR3nt: TGTGCCAGCAGGACAGGGGTCTCGCGGCCCCAGCATTTT
d_gene: TRBD1; v_gene: TRBV20-1; abundance: -; j_gene: TRBJ2-1; CDR3aa: CSASEGARDEQFF; CDR3nt: TGCAGTGCTAGTGAGGGGGCCAGAGATGAGCAGTTCTTC
d_gene: TRBD1; v_gene: TRBV29-1; abundance: -; j_gene: TRBJ1-1; CDR3aa: CSAADRESTEAFF; CDR3nt: TGCAGCGCTGCGGACAGGGAGAGCACTGAAGCTTTCTTT
d_gene: -; v_gene: TRBV2; abundance: -; j_gene: TRBJ1-2; CDR3aa: CASKESLAGYTF; CDR3nt: TGTGCCAGCAAGGAATCTTTAGCCGGCTACACCTTC
d_gene: -; v_gene: TRBV19; abundance: -; j_gene: TRBJ1-1; CDR3aa: CASSTGVGAFF; CDR3nt: TGTGCCAGTAGTACAGGGGTCGGAGCTTTCTTT
d_gene: -; v_gene: TRBV6-4; abundance: -; j_gene: TRBJ1-1; CDR3aa: CASRPTDSMNTEAFF; CDR3nt: TGTGCCAGCAGACCTACGGACAGTATGAACACTGAAGCTTTCTTT
d_gene: TRBD1; v_gene: TRBV12-3/TRBV12-4; abundance: -; j_gene: TRBJ1-1; CDR3aa: CASTGQPNTEAFF; CDR3nt: TGTGCCAGCACGGGACAGCCGAACACTGAAGCTTTCTTT
d_gene: TRBD1; v_gene: TRBV25-1; abundance: -; j_gene: TRBJ1-2; CDR3aa: CASSPGQGYGYTF; CDR3nt: TGTGCCAGCAGCCCAGGACAGGGCTATGGCTACACCTTC
d_gene: TRBD1; v_gene: TRBV11-2; abundance: -; j_gene: TRBJ1-2; CDR3aa: CASSFSQGAYGYTF; CDR3nt: TGTGCCAGCAGCTTCAGCCAGGGGGCATATGGCTACACCTTC
d_gene: -; v_gene: TRBV7-9; abundance: -; j_gene: TRBJ1-1; CDR3aa: CASRGYRVDEYTEAFF; CDR3nt: TGTGCCAGCAGGGGATACAGGGTAGATGAGTACACTGAAGCTTTCTTT
d_gene: TRBD1; v_gene: TRBV6-5; abundance: -; j_gene: TRBJ1-2; CDR3aa: CASSITGQVVYGYTF; CDR3nt: TGTGCCAGCAGTATTACTGGACAGGTAGTCTATGGCTACACCTTC
d_gene: TRBD1; v_gene: TRBV27; abundance: -; j_gene: TRBJ1-2; CDR3aa: CASSFSGTDYGYTF; CDR3nt: TGTGCCAGCAGTTTTTCCGGGACAGACTATGGCTACACCTTC
d_gene: -; v_gene: TRBV2; abundance: -; j_gene: TRBJ1-1; CDR3aa: CASSRTFMNTEAFF; CDR3nt: TGTGCCAGCAGTCGGACATTTATGAACACTGAAGCTTTCTTT
d_gene: -; v_gene: TRBV7-8; abundance: -; j_gene: TRBJ1-1; CDR3aa: CASSLPGNTEAFF; CDR3nt: TGTGCCAGCAGCTTACCGGGGAACACTGAAGCTTTCTTT
d_gene: TRBD1; v_gene: TRBV19; abundance: -; j_gene: TRBJ1-1; CDR3aa: CASRDRPDTEAFF; CDR3nt: TGTGCCAGTAGGGACAGGCCGGACACTGAAGCTTTCTTT
d_gene: TRBD1; v_gene: TRBV5-4; abundance: -; j_gene: TRBJ1-5; CDR3aa: CASSLAGGGQPQHF; CDR3nt: TGTGCCAGCAGCTTGGCAGGGGGCGGTCAGCCCCAGCATTTT
d_gene: -; v_gene: TRBV2; abundance: -; j_gene: TRBJ1-2; CDR3aa: CASSPVQRRFGYTF; CDR3nt: TGTGCCAGCAGTCCTGTCCAGCGGCGCTTCGGCTACACCTTC
d_gene: -; v_gene: TRBV6-5; abundance: once; j_gene: TRBJ1-5; CDR3aa: CASRNRVEGPQHF; CDR3nt: TGTGCCAGCAGGAACAGGGTCGAGGGTCCCCAGCATTTT
d_gene: -; v_gene: TRBV6-5; abundance: -; j_gene: TRBJ1-1; CDR3aa: CASSYQINTEAFF; CDR3nt: TGTGCCAGCAGTTACCAAATTAACACTGAAGCTTTCTTT
d_gene: TRBD1; v_gene: TRBV5-1; abundance: -; j_gene: TRBJ2-7; CDR3aa: CASSLAGTGRAYEQYF; CDR3nt: TGCGCCAGCAGCTTGGCCGGGACAGGACGGGCCTACGAGCAGTACTTC
d_gene: -; v_gene: TRBV2; abundance: -; j_gene: TRBJ1-4; CDR3aa: CASRHERNEKLFF; CDR3nt: TGTGCCAGCAGACATGAGCGTAATGAAAAACTGTTTTTT
d_gene: TRBD2; v_gene: TRBV30; abundance: -; j_gene: TRBJ2-1; CDR3aa: CAWSPGLAGGYNEQFF; CDR3nt: TGTGCCTGGAGTCCGGGACTAGCGGGGGGGTACAATGAGCAGTTCTTC
d_gene: -; v_gene: TRBV5-8; abundance: -; j_gene: TRBJ1-6; CDR3aa: CALSGPGGNSPLHF; CDR3nt: TGTGCCTTATCAGGACCTGGGGGGAATTCACCCCTCCACTTT
d_gene: TRBD2; v_gene: TRBV7-2; abundance: -; j_gene: TRBJ2-1; CDR3aa: CASSLASGGLYNEQFF; CDR3nt: TGTGCCAGCAGCTTAGCTAGCGGGGGCCTTTACAATGAGCAGTTCTTC
d_gene: -; v_gene: TRBV19; abundance: -; j_gene: TRBJ1-5; CDR3aa: CASSRRESNQPQHF; CDR3nt: TGTGCCAGTAGTAGGAGGGAAAGCAATCAGCCCCAGCATTTT
d_gene: -; v_gene: TRBV11-2; abundance: -; j_gene: TRBJ2-2; CDR3aa: CASSLPGGFPTGELFF; CDR3nt: TGTGCCAGCAGCCTCCCAGGGGGGTTTCCCACCGGGGAGCTGTTTTTT
d_gene: -; v_gene: TRBV7-2; abundance: -; j_gene: TRBJ2-2; CDR3aa: CASSNQNTGELFF; CDR3nt: TGTGCCAGCAGCAATCAGAACACCGGGGAGCTGTTTTTT
d_gene: -; v_gene: TRBV18; abundance: -; j_gene: TRBJ1-3; CDR3aa: CASSPPDRSFISGNTIYF; CDR3nt: TGTGCCAGCTCACCGCCGGACAGATCATTCATCTCTGGAAACACCATATATTTT
d_gene: -; v_gene: TRBV10-3; abundance: -; j_gene: TRBJ2-2; CDR3aa: CAISEGGGRGDGELFF; CDR3nt: TGTGCCATCAGTGAGGGTGGCGGTCGGGGTGACGGGGAGCTGTTTTTT
d_gene: -; v_gene: TRBV5-1; abundance: few; j_gene: TRBJ2-3; CDR3aa: CASSLGGGTDTQYF; CDR3nt: TGCGCCAGCAGCTTGGGCGGGGGCACAGATACGCAGTATTTT
d_gene: TRBD1; v_gene: TRBV4-1; abundance: -; j_gene: TRBJ1-5; CDR3aa: CASSQEDRGNQPQHF; CDR3nt: TGCGCCAGCAGCCAAGAGGACAGGGGCAATCAGCCCCAGCATTTT
d_gene: TRBD1; v_gene: TRBV4-2; abundance: -; j_gene: TRBJ1-2; CDR3aa: CASSQDPSGTANYGYTF; CDR3nt: TGTGCCAGCAGCCAAGACCCGTCCGGGACAGCTAACTATGGCTACACCTTC
d_gene: TRBD2; v_gene: TRBV6-5; abundance: -; j_gene: TRBJ2-7; CDR3aa: CASRGSGGPYEQYF; CDR3nt: TGTGCCAGCAGAGGGAGCGGGGGGCCCTACGAGCAGTACTTC
d_gene: TRBD1; v_gene: TRBV15; abundance: -; j_gene: TRBJ2-1; CDR3aa: CATSRGQGMVQFF; CDR3nt: TGTGCCACCAGCAGAGGACAGGGTATGGTGCAGTTCTTC
d_gene: TRBD1; v_gene: TRBV5-4; abundance: once; j_gene: TRBJ1-2; CDR3aa: CASSFGQGRSYGYTF; CDR3nt: TGTGCCAGCAGCTTCGGACAGGGTAGGAGCTATGGCTACACCTTC
d_gene: -; v_gene: TRBV14; abundance: -; j_gene: TRBJ2-5; CDR3aa: CASSTKPRGEMETQYF; CDR3nt: TGTGCCAGCAGCACAAAGCCCAGGGGGGAGATGGAGACCCAGTACTTC
d_gene: TRBD1; v_gene: TRBV6-4; abundance: few; j_gene: TRBJ1-2; CDR3aa: CASREGAGVGGYTF; CDR3nt: TGTGCCAGCAGAGAGGGGGCAGGGGTAGGTGGCTACACCTTC
d_gene: -; v_gene: TRBV12-3/TRBV12-4; abundance: -; j_gene: TRBJ1-2; CDR3aa: CASMRDYGYGYTF; CDR3nt: TGTGCCAGCATGAGGGATTACGGGTATGGCTACACCTTC
d_gene: -; v_gene: TRBV19; abundance: -; j_gene: TRBJ1-2; CDR3aa: CASSILDRPAGGYTF; CDR3nt: TGTGCCAGTAGTATCCTCGACAGGCCGGCGGGTGGCTACACCTTC
d_gene: TRBD1; v_gene: TRBV19; abundance: -; j_gene: TRBJ2-5; CDR3aa: CASSTRDRGRETQYF; CDR3nt: TGTGCCAGTAGTACCCGGGACAGGGGAAGAGAGACCCAGTACTTC
d_gene: TRBD2; v_gene: TRBV3-1/TRBV3-2; abundance: -; j_gene: TRBJ2-3; CDR3aa: CASSERGGLNTQYF; CDR3nt: TGTGCCAGCAGCGAGCGGGGGGGCCTAAATACGCAGTATTTT
d_gene: -; v_gene: TRBV28; abundance: -; j_gene: TRBJ1-5; CDR3aa: CASSLRGQPQHF; CDR3nt: TGTGCCAGCAGTTTACGCGGGCAGCCCCAGCATTTT
d_gene: TRBD1; v_gene: TRBV4-1; abundance: -; j_gene: TRBJ1-2; CDR3aa: CASSPVGQGGYGYTF; CDR3nt: TGCGCCAGCAGCCCCGTAGGACAGGGAGGGTATGGCTACACCTTC
d_gene: -; v_gene: TRBV29-1; abundance: -; j_gene: TRBJ1-1; CDR3aa: CSVVERRDTEAFF; CDR3nt: TGCAGCGTTGTCGAGCGGAGGGACACTGAAGCTTTCTTT
d_gene: -; v_gene: TRBV6-5; abundance: -; j_gene: TRBJ1-1; CDR3aa: CASSYFRTETEAFF; CDR3nt: TGTGCCAGCAGTTACTTCCGGACAGAGACCGAAGCTTTCTTT
d_gene: TRBD1; v_gene: TRBV5-1; abundance: -; j_gene: TRBJ1-2; CDR3aa: CASQSGTGFHGYTF; CDR3nt: TGCGCCAGTCAGTCCGGGACAGGGTTTCATGGCTACACCTTC